The clone carrying this TCR beta chain was detected only a few times. The data are from a study of CD8+CD57+ T cells in acquired aplastic anemia. Template material for TCR beta VDJ and CDR3 profiling consisted of genomic DNA. TCRdb re-called the reads through MiXCR, storing one row per CDR3 protein. The table has around 500,000 distinct CDR3 sequences, less than 35% seen once; the top ten hold 0.82%. Whoever was chosen for sequencing had shown CD8+CD57+ cell expansion by flow cytometry. Germline V gene sequence: CDR1 SGHTA, CDR2 FQGNSA. The CDR3 totals 18 residues. Deletions cut 0 bases from V and 0 bases from J, with 17 bases between.

The sample consisted of sorted CD4+, CD8+, or CD8+CD57+ T cells (not recorded which) from PBMCs. The chain recombines TRBV7-2 with TRBJ1-1; D gene unclear. This receptor was identified in a human donor with aplastic anemia. This CDR3 is CASSLALVLGQMNTEAFF. Written as DNA, the CDR3 is TGTGCCAGCAGCTTAGCGCTAGTTCTCGGGCAGATGAACACTGAAGCTTTCTTT. Full variable domain (missing parts from reference TRBV7-2 and TRBJ1-1): GAGVSQSPSNKVTEKGKDVELRCDPISGHTALYWYRQSLGQGLEFLIYFQGNSAPDKSGLPSDRFSAERTGGSVSTLTIQRTQQEDSAVYLCASSLALVLGQMNTEAFFGQGTRLTVV.